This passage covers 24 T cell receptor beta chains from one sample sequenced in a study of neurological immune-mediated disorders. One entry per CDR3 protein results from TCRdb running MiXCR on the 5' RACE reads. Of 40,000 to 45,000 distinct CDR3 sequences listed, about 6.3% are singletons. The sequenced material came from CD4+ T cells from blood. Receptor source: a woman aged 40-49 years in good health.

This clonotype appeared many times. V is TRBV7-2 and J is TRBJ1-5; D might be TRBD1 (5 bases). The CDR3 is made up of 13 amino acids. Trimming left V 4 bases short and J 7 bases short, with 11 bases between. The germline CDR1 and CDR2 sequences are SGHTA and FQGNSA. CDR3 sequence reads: CASSSYDRQPQHF. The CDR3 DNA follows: TGTGCCAGCAGCTCTTACGACAGACAGCCCCAGCATTTT.

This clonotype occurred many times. Here the CDR3 reads CSARDWGSLHNEQFF. The CDR3, as DNA: TGCAGTGCTAGAGATTGGGGTAGTCTCCACAATGAGCAGTTCTTC. V usage is TRBV20-1 and J usage is TRBJ2-1; no clear D. With 0 bases removed from V and 5 bases from J, the gap between germline ends came to 14 bases. Germline CDR1 is DFQATT and CDR2 is SNEGSKA (reference sequence). There are 15 residues in the CDR3.

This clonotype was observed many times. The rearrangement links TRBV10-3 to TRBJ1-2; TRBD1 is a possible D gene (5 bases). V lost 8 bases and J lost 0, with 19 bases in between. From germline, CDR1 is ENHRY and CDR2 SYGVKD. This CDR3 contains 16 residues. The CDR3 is CAISAGQGVANYGYTF. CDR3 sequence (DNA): TGTGCCATCTCGGCGGGGCAGGGCGTCGCTAACTATGGCTACACCTTC.

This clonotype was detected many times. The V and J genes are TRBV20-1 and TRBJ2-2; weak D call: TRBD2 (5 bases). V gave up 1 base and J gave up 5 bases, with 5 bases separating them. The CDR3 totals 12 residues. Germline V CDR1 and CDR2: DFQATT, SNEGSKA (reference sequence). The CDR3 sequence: CSARAGTGELFF. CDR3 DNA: TGCAGTGCTAGAGCGGGGACCGGGGAGCTGTTTTTT.

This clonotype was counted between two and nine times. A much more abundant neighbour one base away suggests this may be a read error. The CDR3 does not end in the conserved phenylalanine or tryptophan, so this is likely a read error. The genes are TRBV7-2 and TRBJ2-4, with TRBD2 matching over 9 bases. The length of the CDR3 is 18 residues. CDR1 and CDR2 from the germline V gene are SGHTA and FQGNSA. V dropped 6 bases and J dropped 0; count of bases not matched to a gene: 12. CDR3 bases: TGTGCCAGCAGTTTACCGGGACTAGCAGACATAGCCAAAAACATTCAGTACTGC. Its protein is CASSLPGLADIAKNIQYC.

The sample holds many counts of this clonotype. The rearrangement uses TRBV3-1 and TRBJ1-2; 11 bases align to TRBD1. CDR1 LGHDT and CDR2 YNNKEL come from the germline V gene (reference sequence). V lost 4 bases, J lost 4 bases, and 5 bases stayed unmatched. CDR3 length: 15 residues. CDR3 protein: CASSPGTGGGYGYTF. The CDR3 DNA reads TGTGCCAGCAGCCCCGGGACAGGGGGAGGCTATGGCTACACCTTC.

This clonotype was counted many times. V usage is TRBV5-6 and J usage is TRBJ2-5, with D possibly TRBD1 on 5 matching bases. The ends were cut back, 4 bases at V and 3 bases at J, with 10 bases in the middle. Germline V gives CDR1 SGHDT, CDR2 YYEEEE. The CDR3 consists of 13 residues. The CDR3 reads CASSGAQEETQYF. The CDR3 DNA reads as TGTGCCAGCAGCGGGGCGCAGGAAGAGACCCAGTACTTC.

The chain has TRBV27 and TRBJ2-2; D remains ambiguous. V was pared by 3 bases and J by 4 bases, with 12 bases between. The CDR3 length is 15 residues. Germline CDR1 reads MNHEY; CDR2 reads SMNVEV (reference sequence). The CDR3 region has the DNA TGTGCCAGCAGTTTTGACGGTCGGGTCACCGGGGAGCTGTTTTTT. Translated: CASSFDGRVTGELFF.

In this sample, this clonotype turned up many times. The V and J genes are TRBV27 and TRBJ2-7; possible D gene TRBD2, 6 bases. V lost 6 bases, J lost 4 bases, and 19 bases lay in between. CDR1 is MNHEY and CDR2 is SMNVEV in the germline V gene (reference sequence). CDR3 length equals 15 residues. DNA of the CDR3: TGTGCCAGCAGCCGCTACCGGGACGGGGGTTACGAGCAGTACTTC. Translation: CASSRYRDGGYEQYF.

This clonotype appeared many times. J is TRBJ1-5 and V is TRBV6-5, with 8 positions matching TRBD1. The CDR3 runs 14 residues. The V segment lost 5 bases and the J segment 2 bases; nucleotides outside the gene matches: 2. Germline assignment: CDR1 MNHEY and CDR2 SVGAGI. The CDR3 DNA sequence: TGTGCCAGCAGTAAACAGGGGGGCAATCAGCCCCAGCATTTT. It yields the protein CASSKQGGNQPQHF.

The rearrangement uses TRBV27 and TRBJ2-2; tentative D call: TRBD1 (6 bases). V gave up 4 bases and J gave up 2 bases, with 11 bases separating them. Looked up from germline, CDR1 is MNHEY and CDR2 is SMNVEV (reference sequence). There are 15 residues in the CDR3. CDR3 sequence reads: CASSSPDSNTGELFF. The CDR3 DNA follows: TGTGCCAGCAGTTCCCCGGACAGTAACACCGGGGAGCTGTTTTTT.

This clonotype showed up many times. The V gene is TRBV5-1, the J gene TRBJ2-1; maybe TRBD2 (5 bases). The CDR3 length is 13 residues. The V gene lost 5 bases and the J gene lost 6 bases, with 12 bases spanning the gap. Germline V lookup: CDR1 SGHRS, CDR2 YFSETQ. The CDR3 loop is CASRRADTNEQFF. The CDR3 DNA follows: TGCGCCAGCAGGAGGGCCGACACCAATGAGCAGTTCTTC.

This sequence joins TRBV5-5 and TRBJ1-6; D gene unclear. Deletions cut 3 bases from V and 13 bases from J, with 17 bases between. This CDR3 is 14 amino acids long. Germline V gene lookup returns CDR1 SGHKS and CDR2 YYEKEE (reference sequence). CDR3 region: CASSSGSGILPLHF. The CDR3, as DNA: TGTGCCAGCAGCTCGGGATCGGGGATCCTCCCCCTCCACTTT.

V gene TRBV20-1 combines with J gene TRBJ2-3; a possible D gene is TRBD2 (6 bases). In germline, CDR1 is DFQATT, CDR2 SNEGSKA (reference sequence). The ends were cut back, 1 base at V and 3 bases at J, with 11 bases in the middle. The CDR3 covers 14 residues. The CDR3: CSARVTGTTDTQYF. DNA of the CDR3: TGCAGTGCTAGAGTTACCGGGACTACAGATACGCAGTATTTT.

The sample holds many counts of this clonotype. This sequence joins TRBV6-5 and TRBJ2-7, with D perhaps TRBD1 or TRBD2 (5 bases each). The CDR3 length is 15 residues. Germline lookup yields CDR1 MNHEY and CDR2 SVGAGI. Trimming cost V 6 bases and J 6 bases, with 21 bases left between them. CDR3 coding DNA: TGTGCCAGCAGAACCGGGGCAAAAACCGGGACCGAGCAGTACTTC. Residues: CASRTGAKTGTEQYF.

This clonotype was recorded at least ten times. This CDR3 is CASSRRTSGSYEQYF. The CDR3, as DNA: TGTGCCAGCAGCCGACGGACTAGCGGCTCCTACGAGCAGTACTTC. The chain is built from TRBV7-2 and TRBJ2-7; 10 nucleotides align to TRBD2. The ends lost 5 bases at V and 0 bases at J; junction bases unmatched: 4. The CDR3 consists of 15 residues. Germline loops: CDR1 SGHTA, CDR2 FQGNSA.

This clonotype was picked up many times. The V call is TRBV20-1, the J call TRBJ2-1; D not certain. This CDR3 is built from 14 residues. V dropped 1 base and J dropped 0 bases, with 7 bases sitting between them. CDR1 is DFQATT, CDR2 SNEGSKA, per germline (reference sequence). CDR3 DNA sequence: TGCAGTGCTAGAGCAGGTCACTCCTACAATGAGCAGTTCTTC. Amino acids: CSARAGHSYNEQFF.

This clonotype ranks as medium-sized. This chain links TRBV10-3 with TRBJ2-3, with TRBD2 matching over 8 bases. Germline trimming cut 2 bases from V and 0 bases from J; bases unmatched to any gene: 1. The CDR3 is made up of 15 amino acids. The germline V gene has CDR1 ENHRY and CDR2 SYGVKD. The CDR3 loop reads CAISEPSGSTDTQYF. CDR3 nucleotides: TGTGCCATCAGTGAGCCTAGCGGGAGCACAGATACGCAGTATTTT.

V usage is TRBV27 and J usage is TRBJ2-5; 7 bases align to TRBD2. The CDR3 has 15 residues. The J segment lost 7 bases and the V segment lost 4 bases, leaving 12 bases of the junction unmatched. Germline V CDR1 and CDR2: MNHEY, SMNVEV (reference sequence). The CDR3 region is CASSSRTRAGGTQYF. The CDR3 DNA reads TGTGCCAGCAGTTCACGGACTAGGGCCGGAGGGACCCAGTACTTC.

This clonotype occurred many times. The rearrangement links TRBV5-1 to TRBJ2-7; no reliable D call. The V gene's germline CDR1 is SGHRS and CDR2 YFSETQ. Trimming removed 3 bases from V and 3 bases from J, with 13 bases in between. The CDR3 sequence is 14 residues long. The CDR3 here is CASSSLGRVYEQYF. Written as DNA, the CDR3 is TGCGCCAGCAGCTCCTTAGGACGGGTCTACGAGCAGTACTTC.

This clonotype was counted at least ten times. The CDR3 protein is CASSLTSGNEQYF. The CDR3 coding sequence is TGTGCCAGCAGTCTGACTAGCGGGAACGAGCAGTACTTC. This rearrangement joins TRBV28 to TRBJ2-7; 11 nucleotides match TRBD2. Germline CDR1 is MDHEN and CDR2 is SYDVKM. This CDR3 region has 13 residues. After removal of 5 bases from V and 5 bases from J, the junction contained 2 bases not matched to a gene.

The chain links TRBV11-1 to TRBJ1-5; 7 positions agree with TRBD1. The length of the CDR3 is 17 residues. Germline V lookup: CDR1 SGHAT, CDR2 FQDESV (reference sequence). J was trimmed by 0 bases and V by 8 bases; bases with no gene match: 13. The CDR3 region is CASGPGQPFFSNQPQHF. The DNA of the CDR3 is TGTGCCAGCGGACCGGGACAGCCCTTTTTTAGCAATCAGCCCCAGCATTTT.

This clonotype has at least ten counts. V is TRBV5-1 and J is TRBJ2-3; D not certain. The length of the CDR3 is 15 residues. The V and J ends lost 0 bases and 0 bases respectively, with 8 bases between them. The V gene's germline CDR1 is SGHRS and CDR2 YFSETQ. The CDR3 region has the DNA TGCGCCAGCAGCTTGGCCGGTGGTAGCACAGATACGCAGTATTTT. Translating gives CASSLAGGSTDTQYF.

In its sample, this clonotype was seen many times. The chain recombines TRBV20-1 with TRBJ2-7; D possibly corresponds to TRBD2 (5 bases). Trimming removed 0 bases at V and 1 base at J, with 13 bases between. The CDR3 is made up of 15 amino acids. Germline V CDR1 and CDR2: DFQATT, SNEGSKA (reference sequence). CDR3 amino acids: CSARDFASGSYEQYF. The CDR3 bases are TGCAGTGCTAGAGATTTTGCGAGCGGTTCCTACGAGCAGTACTTC.